The 18 T cell receptor beta chains below all came from one sample that was sequenced in a study of response to subunit inactivated influenza vaccine. Each CDR3 protein is one row after TCRdb ran MiXCR on the RT-PCR reads. The table shows 800,000 or so distinct CDR3 sequences, with 21% occurring only once. The sequences come from PBMCs from blood, collected around 5 days after vaccination. The receptors originated from a man aged 45-65 years who received an inactivated influenza vaccine.

In this sample, this clonotype turned up a few times. V is TRBV6-2 or TRBV6-3 and J is TRBJ2-1; maybe TRBD2 (6 bases). The CDR3 runs 20 residues. From germline, CDR1 is MNHEY and CDR2 SVGEGT. The ends were cut back, 8 bases at V and 1 base at J, with 30 bases in the middle. This CDR3 reads CASREYGPRRALRSYNEQFF. CDR3 coding DNA: TGTGCCAGCCGGGAGTACGGGCCGCGTCGGGCCCTAAGGTCCTACAATGAGCAGTTCTTC.

The chain uses TRBV5-1 and TRBJ1-5; 7 nucleotides align to TRBD1. This CDR3 has 15 amino acids. V lost 1 base and J lost 6; bases outside the gene matches: 7. In germline, CDR1 is SGHRS, CDR2 YFSETQ. The DNA for the CDR3 is TGCGCCAGCAGCTTGACAGGGGATAAAGGTCAGCCCCAGCATTTT. Translating it yields CASSLTGDKGQPQHF.

The rearrangement uses TRBV12-3 or TRBV12-4 and TRBJ1-2; D possibly corresponds to TRBD1 (5 bases). V was trimmed by 1 base and J by 2 bases, leaving 8 bases between them. This CDR3 spans 14 amino acids. This chain's CDR3 is CASSLGTRNYGYTF. The CDR3 region has the DNA TGTGCCAGCAGTTTAGGGACACGCAACTATGGCTACACCTTC.

This clonotype has only a few counts. The V call is TRBV24-1, the J call TRBJ2-2, with 7 bases that match TRBD1. Trimming removed 3 bases from V and 2 bases from J; junction bases left unmatched: 5. Per germline, CDR1 KGHDR and CDR2 SFDVKD. The CDR3 length is 16 residues. CDR3 region: CATSDIRQGNTGELFF. CDR3 DNA sequence: TGTGCCACCAGTGATATACGACAGGGAAACACCGGGGAGCTGTTTTTT.

This chain uses TRBV18 with TRBJ2-2; 7 bases fit TRBD1. From germline, CDR1 is KGHSH and CDR2 LQKENI. CDR3 length: 18 residues. V shed 4 bases and J 2 bases; nucleotides not matched to a gene: 13. CDR3 sequence: CASSLRDSGFLNTGELFF. The CDR3 coding sequence is TGTGCCAGCTCACTCCGGGACAGCGGTTTCCTTAACACCGGGGAGCTGTTTTTT.

The V and J genes are TRBV9 and TRBJ2-7, with D perhaps matching TRBD1 (6 bases). This CDR3 comprises 15 residues. The V gene's germline CDR1 is SGDLS and CDR2 YYNGEE. V lost 0 bases and J 4 bases, leaving 14 bases between the germline ends. In nucleotides, the CDR3 is TGTGCCAGCAGCGTAGGCAGGGGAGTCCTATACGAGCAGTACTTC. Translation gives CASSVGRGVLYEQYF.

V usage is TRBV5-1 and J usage is TRBJ2-3, with D perhaps being TRBD1 or TRBD2 (5 bases each). The germline V gene has CDR1 SGHRS and CDR2 YFSETQ. The CDR3 length is 15 residues. Trimming stripped 1 base from V and 1 base from J, with 10 bases between. This CDR3 reads CASSLTVGGTDTQYF. The CDR3 nucleotides read TGCGCCAGCAGCTTGACCGTGGGGGGCACAGATACGCAGTATTTT. The complete variable domain, with remaining parts taken from reference TRBV5-1 and TRBJ2-3, reads KAGVTQTPRYLIKTRGQQVTLSCSPISGHRSVSWYQQTPGQGLQFLFEYFSETQRNKGNFPGRFSGRQFSNSRSEMNVSTLELGDSALYLCASSLTVGGTDTQYFGPGTRLTVL.

The chain links TRBV5-1 to TRBJ2-7; no firm D call. Trimming pared 0 bases from V and 7 bases from J, leaving 17 bases between. CDR1 SGHRS and CDR2 YFSETQ come from the germline V gene. The CDR3 runs to 15 residues. CDR3 coding DNA: TGCGCCAGCAGCTTGGGAAGATTGTGGTCGTGGGAGCAGTACTTC. Its protein product is CASSLGRLWSWEQYF.

Points on this clonotype: Sequence at one end of the junction differs from germline and may be a read error. This chain links TRBV6-2 or TRBV6-3 with TRBJ2-1; no reliable D call. This CDR3 is built from 12 residues. Germline CDR1 is MNHEY and CDR2 is SVGEGT. This chain's CDR3 is CAGRIPPGEQFF. CDR3 sequence (DNA): TGTGCCGGCAGAATCCCCCCGGGTGAGCAGTTCTTC.

This clonotype came up a few times. V is TRBV20-1 and J is TRBJ2-1, with D possibly TRBD1 on 6 matching bases. Trimming stripped 3 bases from V and 4 bases from J, with 22 bases between. This CDR3 has 17 residues. Germline CDR1 and CDR2: DFQATT and SNEGSKA (reference sequence). CDR3 in DNA: TGCAGTGCTAGTTTCGGGAATCCGGTAGGGGGATACAATGAGCAGTTCTTC. Protein sequence: CSASFGNPVGGYNEQFF.

This clonotype was seen a few times. The J gene is TRBJ2-1, the V gene TRBV29-1; TRBD2 aligns across 13 bases. In germline, CDR1 is SQVTM, CDR2 ANQGSEA. The J segment lost 10 bases and the V segment lost 7 bases, leaving 10 bases of the junction unmatched. The CDR3 is 14 amino acids. The CDR3 DNA reads TGCAGCGGGGAACTAGCGGGAGGGCCACGGGAGCAGTTCTTC. Translated, it gives CSGELAGGPREQFF.

This clonotype occurred a few times. The chain couples TRBV5-1 to TRBJ2-2, with unresolved D. V lost 4 bases, J lost 6 bases, and 13 bases lay in between. Germline loops: CDR1 SGHRS, CDR2 YFSETQ. This CDR3 region has 14 residues. In DNA, the CDR3 is TGCGCCAGCAGCCCGCTCAGCCCATCCGGGGAGCTGTTTTTT. Amino acid sequence: CASSPLSPSGELFF. The full variable domain, rest sourced from reference TRBV5-1 and TRBJ2-2, is KAGVTQTPRYLIKTRGQQVTLSCSPISGHRSVSWYQQTPGQGLQFLFEYFSETQRNKGNFPGRFSGRQFSNSRSEMNVSTLELGDSALYLCASSPLSPSGELFFGEGSRLTVL.

The chain joins TRBV12-3 or TRBV12-4 to TRBJ2-4; no firm D call. This CDR3 has 15 residues. V was shortened by 6 bases and J by 0 bases, with 12 bases between the two germline ends. The chain's CDR3 is CASSPSPIAKNIQYF. The CDR3 DNA is TGTGCCAGCAGCCCAAGTCCGATAGCCAAAAACATTCAGTACTTC.

DNA of the CDR3: TGTGCCAGCAACCGAGCGGGGGACTACAATGAGCAGTTCTTC. This sequence encodes CASNRAGDYNEQFF. This chain joins TRBV6-1 and TRBJ2-1; the match to TRBD2 covers 8 bases. CDR1 is MNHNS, CDR2 SASEGT, per germline. The ends lost 7 bases at V and 3 bases at J; junction bases unmatched: 5. CDR3 length: 14 amino acids.

This clonotype was seen many times. The genes are TRBV12-3 or TRBV12-4 and TRBJ2-5, with 12 positions matching TRBD2. CDR3 length equals 15 residues. V shed 6 bases and J 4 bases; nucleotides not matched to a gene: 6. The CDR3 loop is CASSKTSGRGETQYF. As DNA, the CDR3 is TGTGCCAGCAGCAAGACTAGCGGGAGAGGAGAGACCCAGTACTTC.

This clonotype was found a few times. The J gene is TRBJ1-2, the V gene TRBV20-1; D not certain. Germline V gene lookup returns CDR1 DFQATT and CDR2 SNEGSKA (reference sequence). The CDR3 consists of 14 residues. Trimming shortened V by 1 base and J by 2 bases, and 11 bases separated the two germline ends. The CDR3 DNA sequence: TGCAGTGCTAGAGCACTGACTTCGAACTATGGCTACACCTTC. As protein: CSARALTSNYGYTF.

V gene TRBV6-5 combines with J gene TRBJ2-7, with D possibly being TRBD2 (5 bases). Between the trimmed V and J ends, which lost 0 bases and 5 bases, there was a span of 5 bases. The CDR3 has 12 amino acids. The germline gives CDR1 MNHEY, CDR2 SVGAGI. The CDR3 spells CASSYSGDEQYF. The CDR3 DNA is TGTGCCAGCAGTTACTCCGGGGACGAGCAGTACTTC.

The V call is TRBV6-1, the J call TRBJ1-2, with D possibly matching TRBD1 (5 bases). V lost 7 bases and J 5 bases, leaving 17 bases between the germline ends. Germline V gives CDR1 MNHNS, CDR2 SASEGT. There are 14 residues in the CDR3. The DNA of the CDR3 is TGTGCCAGCACCGGGCAGGGCCCCGCTTATGGCTACACCTTC. Translated, it gives CASTGQGPAYGYTF.